These T cell receptor beta chains were read from a single sample in a study of T cell responses to AZD1222 COVID-19 vaccine. Using immunoSEQ multiplex PCR, the repertoire was profiled, and TCRdb retains in-frame clones only, with some absent. In the table there are about 120,000 clones, about 90% of which are singletons. The specimen comprised peripheral blood, sampled on day 0 of AZD1222 vaccination. The receptors stem from an adult in good health. CDR3s include the opening cysteine and the closing phenylalanine or tryptophan. D genes are given only for firm matches. A row's size may be missing; if present it is once, few, many or a size class.

D gene,V gene,clone size,J gene,CDR3 protein,CDR3 DNA
NA,TRBV14,NA,TRBJ2-5,CASSQNSAVTQYF,TGTGCCAGCAGCCAAAATTCGGCAGTGACCCAGTACTTC
TRBD1,TRBV19,NA,TRBJ1-5,CASYLGRGPNQPQHF,TGTGCCAGCTATTTGGGCAGGGGGCCCAATCAGCCCCAGCATTTT
NA,TRBV18,NA,TRBJ1-2,CASSPEDSIYGYTF,TGTGCCAGCTCACCGGAAGACAGTATCTATGGCTACACCTTC
NA,TRBV5-6,NA,TRBJ1-2,CASSPTGRDGTNYGYTF,TGTGCCAGCAGCCCCACAGGCCGGGACGGCACTAACTATGGCTACACCTTC
NA,TRBV18,NA,TRBJ2-3,CASSPDQRRTDTQYF,TGTGCCAGCTCACCAGACCAGCGGCGCACAGATACGCAGTATTTT
TRBD2,TRBV5-1,NA,TRBJ2-7,CASSGLAGYEQYF,TGCGCCAGCTCGGGACTAGCGGGGTACGAGCAGTACTTC
NA,TRBV2,NA,TRBJ2-7,CASSLRDNPTKQYF,TGTGCCAGCAGCCTAAGGGACAACCCTACGAAGCAGTACTTC
NA,TRBV12-3/TRBV12-4,NA,TRBJ1-4,CARPTQRNEKLFF,TGTGCCAGACCCACGCAACGTAATGAAAAACTGTTTTTT
NA,TRBV7-9,NA,TRBJ1-3,CASSLEHRVAGNTIYF,TGTGCCAGCAGCTTAGAGCACAGGGTGGCTGGAAACACCATATATTTT
TRBD1,TRBV28,NA,TRBJ2-5,CASSRGRRGQETQYF,TGTGCCAGCAGTAGGGGGCGCAGAGGACAAGAGACCCAGTACTTC
TRBD1,TRBV30,NA,TRBJ1-2,CAWSVGGLEGYTF,TGTGCCTGGAGTGTAGGGGGCTTGGAGGGCTACACCTTC
TRBD1,TRBV3-1/TRBV3-2,NA,TRBJ2-1,CASSQGDRVSHNEQFF,TGTGCCAGCAGCCAAGGTGACAGGGTCAGCCACAATGAGCAGTTCTTC
NA,TRBV6-5,NA,TRBJ2-1,CASSYSSSYNEQFF,TGTGCCAGCAGTTACAGTAGCTCCTACAATGAGCAGTTCTTC
NA,TRBV18,NA,TRBJ2-2,CASSLGQPWAGELFF,TGTGCCAGCTCACTCGGACAACCCTGGGCAGGGGAGCTGTTTTTT
TRBD2,TRBV7-6,NA,TRBJ2-5,CASSLTSGGAQETQYF,TGTGCCAGCAGCTTGACTAGCGGGGGGGCTCAGGAGACCCAGTACTTC
NA,TRBV7-2,NA,TRBJ2-1,CASSAESSYNEQFF,TGTGCCAGCAGCGCTGAGAGCTCCTACAATGAGCAGTTCTTC
TRBD2,TRBV4-1,NA,TRBJ2-2,CASSPTYGGGHNTGELFF,TGCGCCAGCAGCCCGACCTATGGCGGGGGGCATAACACCGGGGAGCTGTTTTTT
TRBD2,TRBV5-1,NA,TRBJ2-1,CASSFRLAGVNEQFF,TGCGCCAGCAGCTTTAGACTAGCGGGGGTCAATGAGCAGTTCTTC
NA,TRBV19,NA,TRBJ1-6,CASSIGAGSFSYNSPLHF,TGTGCCAGTAGTATAGGAGCGGGCAGCTTCTCCTATAATTCACCCCTCCACTTT
NA,TRBV14,NA,TRBJ1-3,CASSQPHGSSGNTIYF,TGTGCCAGCAGCCAACCCCACGGGAGCTCTGGAAACACCATATATTTT
NA,TRBV25-1,NA,TRBJ1-2,CASRWGFSYGYTF,TGTGCCAGCAGATGGGGGTTCAGCTATGGCTACACCTTC
TRBD2,TRBV24-1,NA,TRBJ2-1,CATSDLTSGGQKNEQFF,TGTGCCACCAGTGATCTGACTAGCGGGGGGCAAAAAAATGAGCAGTTCTTC
NA,TRBV4-1,once,TRBJ2-1,CASSQLQGFDEQFF,TGCGCCAGCAGCCAACTACAGGGATTCGATGAGCAGTTCTTC
NA,TRBV6-5,NA,TRBJ1-2,CASSKAGVNYGYTF,TGTGCCAGCAGCAAAGCAGGGGTTAACTATGGCTACACCTTC
TRBD1,TRBV19,NA,TRBJ1-6,CASRFTGGYSPLHF,TGTGCCAGTAGATTTACAGGGGGATATTCACCCCTCCACTTT
NA,TRBV12-3/TRBV12-4,NA,TRBJ2-5,CASSLTQQENQYF,TGTGCCAGCAGTTTAACGCAGCAAGAGAACCAGTACTTC
NA,TRBV5-8,NA,TRBJ1-5,CASSLEGGNQPQHF,TGTGCCAGCAGCTTGGAGGGTGGCAATCAGCCCCAGCATTTT
NA,TRBV7-6,NA,TRBJ1-2,CASSLIWGGPPYGYTF,TGTGCCAGCAGCTTGATTTGGGGGGGGCCTCCCTATGGCTACACCTTC
NA,TRBV19,NA,TRBJ2-1,CASSDWDSYNEQFF,TGTGCCAGTAGTGACTGGGACTCGTACAATGAGCAGTTCTTC
NA,TRBV10-1,NA,TRBJ1-2,CASSPSRPYGYTF,TGCGCCAGCAGCCCTAGTAGGCCTTATGGCTACACCTTC
NA,TRBV11-1,once,TRBJ2-6,CASSHQGGSGANVLTF,TGTGCCAGCAGCCACCAAGGGGGCTCTGGGGCCAACGTCCTGACTTTC
TRBD2,TRBV27,NA,TRBJ2-7,CASSPSSGITYEQYF,TGTGCCAGCAGTCCATCTAGCGGGATAACCTACGAGCAGTACTTC
NA,TRBV2,NA,TRBJ1-3,CASSGADRGNTIYF,TGTGCCAGCAGTGGGGCCGACAGGGGAAACACCATATATTTT
NA,TRBV5-1,NA,TRBJ1-2,CASSLSGTANYGYTF,TGCGCCAGCAGCTTGTCCGGGACTGCTAACTATGGCTACACCTTC
NA,TRBV19,NA,TRBJ2-7,CASSIDRPNYEQYF,TGTGCCAGTAGTATCGACAGGCCAAACTACGAGCAGTACTTC
NA,TRBV30,NA,TRBJ1-1,CAWSPPTPRDAFF,TGTGCCTGGAGCCCACCGACGCCCAGGGACGCTTTCTTT
NA,TRBV11-2,NA,TRBJ2-4,CASSPEWVGPKNIQYF,TGTGCCAGCAGCCCAGAGTGGGTAGGGCCCAAAAACATTCAGTACTTC
TRBD1,TRBV11-2,NA,TRBJ2-7,CASSQGRQGAYEQYF,TGTGCCAGCAGCCAAGGTCGACAGGGGGCTTACGAGCAGTACTTC
NA,TRBV9,few,TRBJ2-1,CASSVDGMPNEQFF,TGTGCCAGCAGCGTAGACGGGATGCCAAATGAGCAGTTCTTC
TRBD2,TRBV7-9,NA,TRBJ2-5,CASSLAGGRETQYF,TGTGCCAGCAGCTTGGCGGGAGGCAGGGAGACCCAGTACTTC
NA,TRBV7-8,NA,TRBJ1-5,CASSLLSGAGRPQHF,TGTGCCAGCAGCTTATTAAGCGGGGCAGGGCGTCCCCAGCATTTT
NA,TRBV5-1,NA,TRBJ2-7,CASSPGAISGYEQYF,TGCGCCAGCAGTCCGGGGGCGATTTCGGGCTACGAGCAGTACTTC
NA,TRBV4-1,NA,TRBJ1-1,CASSQGSGEAEAFF,TGCGCCAGCAGCCAAGGGTCGGGGGAGGCTGAAGCTTTCTTT
NA,TRBV7-2,NA,TRBJ2-7,CASSLDQTVWREQYF,TGTGCCAGCAGCTTAGACCAGACGGTGTGGCGCGAGCAGTACTTC
NA,TRBV3-1/TRBV3-2,once,TRBJ1-3,CASSPTDRGNTIYF,TGTGCCAGCAGCCCAACAGACCGGGGAAACACCATATATTTT
NA,TRBV3-1/TRBV3-2,NA,TRBJ1-2,CASSRDASPNYGYTF,TGTGCCAGCAGCCGGGACGCCAGCCCTAACTATGGCTACACCTTC
NA,TRBV4-1,NA,TRBJ2-3,CASSPGTVNTDTQYF,TGCGCCAGCAGCCCAGGGACGGTAAACACAGATACGCAGTATTTT
NA,TRBV3-1/TRBV3-2,NA,TRBJ2-1,CASSQDGGPGEYNEQFF,TGTGCCAGCAGCCAAGATGGGGGGCCGGGGGAGTACAATGAGCAGTTCTTC
NA,TRBV3-1/TRBV3-2,NA,TRBJ1-6,CASSHQEDVPYNSPLHF,TGTGCCAGCAGCCACCAAGAAGATGTTCCCTATAATTCACCCCTCCACTTT
TRBD2,TRBV19,NA,TRBJ2-5,CASSMRTSRETQYF,TGTGCCAGTAGTATGCGGACTAGCAGAGAGACCCAGTACTTC
NA,TRBV11-2,NA,TRBJ1-5,CASSRSQGDQPQHF,TGTGCCAGCAGTCGGAGTCAGGGCGATCAGCCCCAGCATTTT
NA,TRBV6-5,once,TRBJ1-1,CASNLQGGTEAFF,TGTGCCAGCAACCTACAAGGAGGCACTGAAGCTTTCTTT
TRBD2,TRBV30,NA,TRBJ2-1,CAWSTGGPNEQFF,TGTGCCTGGAGTACGGGAGGGCCAAATGAGCAGTTCTTC
NA,TRBV4-1,NA,TRBJ1-5,CASSQDWTYSNQPQHF,TGCGCCAGCAGCCAAGACTGGACTTATAGCAATCAGCCCCAGCATTTT
TRBD1,TRBV5-4,NA,TRBJ1-1,CASSLGLTGENTEAFF,TGTGCCAGCAGCTTGGGACTGACAGGGGAGAACACTGAAGCTTTCTTT